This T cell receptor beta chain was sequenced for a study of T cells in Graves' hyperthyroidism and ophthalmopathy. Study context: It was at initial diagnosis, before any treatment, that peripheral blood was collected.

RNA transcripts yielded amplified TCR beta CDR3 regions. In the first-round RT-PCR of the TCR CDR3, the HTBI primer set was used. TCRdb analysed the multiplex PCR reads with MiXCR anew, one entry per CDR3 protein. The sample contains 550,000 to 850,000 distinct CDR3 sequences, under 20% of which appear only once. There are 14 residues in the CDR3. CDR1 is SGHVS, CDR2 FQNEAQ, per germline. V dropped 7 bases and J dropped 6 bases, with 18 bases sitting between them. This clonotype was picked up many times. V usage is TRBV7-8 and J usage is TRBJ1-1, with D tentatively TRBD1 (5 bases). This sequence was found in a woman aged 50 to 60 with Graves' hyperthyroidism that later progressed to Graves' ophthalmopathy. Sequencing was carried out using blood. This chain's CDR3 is CASTSRGDLPEAFF. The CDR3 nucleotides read TGTGCCAGCACCTCGAGAGGGGACCTCCCTGAAGCTTTCTTT.